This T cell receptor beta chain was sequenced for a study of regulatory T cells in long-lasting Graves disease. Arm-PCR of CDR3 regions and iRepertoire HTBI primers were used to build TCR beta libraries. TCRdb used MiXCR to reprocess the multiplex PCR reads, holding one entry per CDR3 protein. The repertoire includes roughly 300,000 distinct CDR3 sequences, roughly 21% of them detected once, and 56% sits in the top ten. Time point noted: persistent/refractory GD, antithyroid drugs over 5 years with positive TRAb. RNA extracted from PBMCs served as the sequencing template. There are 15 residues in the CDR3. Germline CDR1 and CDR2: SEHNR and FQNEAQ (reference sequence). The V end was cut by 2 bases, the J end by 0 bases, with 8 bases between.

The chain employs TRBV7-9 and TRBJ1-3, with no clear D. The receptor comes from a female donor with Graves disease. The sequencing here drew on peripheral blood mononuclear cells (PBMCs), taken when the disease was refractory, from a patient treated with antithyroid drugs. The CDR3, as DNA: TGTGCCAGCAGCTTATGGAGCCTCTCTGGAAACACCATATATTTT. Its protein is CASSLWSLSGNTIYF. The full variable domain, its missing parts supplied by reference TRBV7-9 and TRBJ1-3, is DTGVSQNPRHKITKRGQNVTFRCDPISEHNRLYWYRQTLGQGPEFLTYFQNEAQLEKSRLLSDRFSAERPKGSFSTLEIQRTEQGDSAMYLCASSLWSLSGNTIYFGEGSWLTVV.